Listed below are T cell receptor beta chains from one sample, sequenced in a study of T cell responses to AZD1222 COVID-19 vaccine. Libraries were prepared by immunoSEQ multiplex PCR; TCRdb keeps only in-frame clonotypes and omits some of them. The table records fewer than 150,000 clones, about nine tenths of them present only once. The sample here was peripheral blood, taken on day 0 of AZD1222 vaccination. These receptors all stem from an adult in good health. Both conserved end residues are part of each CDR3. A D gene is named only where the DNA matches it firmly. Some rows have no size entry. The others give once, few or many, or a class for an expanded clone.

v_call	clone_size	d_call	j_call	cdr3_nt	cdr3_aa
TRBV7-2	NA	NA	TRBJ1-1	TGTGCCAGCAGCTTTGCTTGGGGGAACACTGAAGCTTTCTTT	CASSFAWGNTEAFF
TRBV10-2	NA	TRBD2	TRBJ2-5	TGCGCCAGCAAATCACTAGCGGGAGGTGGGGAGACCCAGTACTTC	CASKSLAGGGETQYF
TRBV30	NA	TRBD1	TRBJ1-4	TGTGCCTGGAAACATGGACAGGGGGTCCGAAAACTGTTTTTT	CAWKHGQGVRKLFF
TRBV7-9	NA	TRBD1	TRBJ2-1	TGTGCCAGCAGCCGTGACAGGGGCACCTACAATGAGCAGTTCTTC	CASSRDRGTYNEQFF
TRBV5-1	NA	NA	TRBJ1-4	TGCGCCAGCAGCATCCCCGGAGGAAATGAAAAACTGTTTTTT	CASSIPGGNEKLFF
TRBV29-1	NA	NA	TRBJ1-2	TGCAGCGTTGAAGAGGGGGACCATGGCTACACCTTC	CSVEEGDHGYTF
TRBV4-2	NA	NA	TRBJ1-3	TGTGCCAGCAGCCAAGATTTGGCAGGGTACTCTGGAAACACCATATATTTT	CASSQDLAGYSGNTIYF
TRBV11-2	NA	TRBD1	TRBJ1-1	TGTGCCAGCAGCTTAGTCGGGACAGGGGCCACTGAAGCTTTCTTT	CASSLVGTGATEAFF
TRBV5-4	NA	NA	TRBJ2-5	TGTGCCAGCAGCCCCGGAGTCCAAGAGACCCAGTACTTC	CASSPGVQETQYF
TRBV12-3/TRBV12-4	NA	NA	TRBJ1-2	TGTGCCAGCAGTTTACGCAGGTGGGGGGGCTACACCTTC	CASSLRRWGGYTF
TRBV7-8	NA	NA	TRBJ2-7	TGTGCCAGCAGCCCCTCCTACGAGCAGTACTTC	CASSPSYEQYF
TRBV7-9	NA	NA	TRBJ1-4	TGTGCCAGCAGCACCCGCCGGGACCAACTGCTTAATGAAAAACTGTTTTTT	CASSTRRDQLLNEKLFF
TRBV6-5	NA	TRBD2	TRBJ2-2	TGTGCCAGCAGTTACGGCGGGAGGAGGGACACCGGGGAGCTGTTTTTT	CASSYGGRRDTGELFF
TRBV19	NA	NA	TRBJ1-5	TGTGCCAGTAGTATAGGAGGGACGACCCCCCAGCATTTT	CASSIGGTTPQHF
TRBV27	NA	TRBD1	TRBJ2-2	TGTGCCAGCAGTTTGGGGAGAGAAGGGACAGGTCCCGGGGAGCTGTTTTTT	CASSLGREGTGPGELFF
TRBV15	NA	TRBD1	TRBJ2-5	TGTGCCACCAGCAGAGGTGCCGGGACAGGTTCCAAGACCCAGTACTTC	CATSRGAGTGSKTQYF
TRBV12-5	NA	NA	TRBJ1-2	TGTGCTAGTGGCCCCGGAGTCTTGAACTATGGCTACACCTTC	CASGPGVLNYGYTF
TRBV12-3/TRBV12-4	NA	NA	TRBJ2-1	TGTGCCAGCAGTTTAAGGTTGATGTTTGGGCAGTTCTTC	CASSLRLMFGQFF
TRBV7-9	NA	NA	TRBJ2-7	TGTGCCAGCAGCCTAGGCGCCTACGAGCAGTACTTC	CASSLGAYEQYF
TRBV6-5	NA	NA	TRBJ1-4	TGTGCCAGCAGTAACAGGAGGGAAAAACTGTTTTTT	CASSNRREKLFF
TRBV30	NA	NA	TRBJ2-2	TGTGCCCGAACCTCCGGACTCACTACTTTCACCGGGGAGCTGTTTTTT	CARTSGLTTFTGELFF
TRBV29-1	NA	NA	TRBJ2-3	TGCAGCGTTCGGGACCCCAGGAATACGCAGTATTTT	CSVRDPRNTQYF
TRBV30	few	NA	TRBJ1-2	TGTGCCTGGAGTTCACGGGGAGGCTACACCTTC	CAWSSRGGYTF
TRBV20-1	once	NA	TRBJ2-1	TGCAGTGCTAGAGAGCGGGGTGAGCAGTTCTTC	CSARERGEQFF
TRBV6-4	NA	NA	TRBJ1-1	TGTGCCAGCATCATATCGACAGGAAGGGAAATTGACGCTGAAGCTTTCTTT	CASIISTGREIDAEAFF
TRBV5-5	once	NA	TRBJ2-3	TGTGCCAGCAGCTCCTACAAGAGCGAGGAAGATACGCAGTATTTT	CASSSYKSEEDTQYF
TRBV3-1/TRBV3-2	NA	NA	TRBJ1-5	TGTGCCAGCAGCCAAGATAGGGCGGAGAATCAGCCCCAGCATTTT	CASSQDRAENQPQHF
TRBV5-4	NA	TRBD2	TRBJ2-1	TGTGCCAGCAGCCGGACTAGCGGGCCCTACAATGAGCAGTTCTTC	CASSRTSGPYNEQFF
TRBV10-3	NA	TRBD1	TRBJ1-1	TGTGCCATCAGGGGGACAGGGGGCAACTACACTGAAGCTTTCTTT	CAIRGTGGNYTEAFF